This T cell receptor beta chain was recovered during a study of beta chain features in type 1 diabetes. As to this clone: Its antigen is not known.

Overall study findings and caveats: Within each of all four CD4+ subsets, Type 1 diabetes patients had TCRB CDR3s that were moderately but significantly shorter.

V lost 6 bases to trimming and J lost 7 bases, with 18 bases between them. Germline assignment: CDR1 MGHRA and CDR2 YSYEKL. The CDR3 sequence is 14 residues long. The authors reverse transcribed all of the isolated RNA, so sequencing captured expressed TCRB transcripts. The protocol was immunoSEQ multiplex PCR, while the TCRdb copy is restricted to in-frame clones and leaves out a portion. Counted here are about 150,000 clones, 9% occurring once; the ten biggest clones make up 0.7%. This TCR was recovered from a woman in her thirties with type 1 diabetes. V and J are TRBV4-1 and TRBJ1-2; possibly TRBD1 for D (6 bases). The sequencing input was central memory CD4+ T cells from blood. The DNA of the CDR3 is TGCGCCAGCAGGCCCCGGGGGGCTCAGGGTGGCTACACCTTC. The encoded protein is CASRPRGAQGGYTF.